This entry concerns a single TCR beta chain. There is no known antigen for this receptor. Per-base qualities were not stored, and no clone one base away is much larger. Trimming removed 1 base from V and 5 bases from J, leaving 11 bases between the germline ends. Measured from the cysteine to the phenylalanine, the CDR3 is 14 residues long. The read is trimmed to its CDR3 DNA, 42 bases read in frame from base 1. From a lookup of the germline V gene (reference sequence), CDR1 and CDR2 are SEHNR and FQNEAQ. The data derive from a study of blood T cells in healthy people across ages (dated by TCRdb to between 2014 and 2017). In the study overall: In model experiments, roughly one uniquely barcoded TCR beta cDNA molecule per two T cells was captured by template switching. To track age-related changes in TCR beta repertoire diversity, the study relied on deep sequencing normalized with unique cDNA molecular identifiers. For two donors (one aged 18 to 29 and one aged 80 or older), the study analyzed two additional independent replicas of 1 million unique cDNA reads from the same blood draw. To avoid experimental bias, donors of different ages were spread randomly across the sequencing lanes. Donors were grouped into four age groups: young (average approximately 16 years), middle-aged (less than 40), aged (over 55) and long-lived (just over 80). General study outcomes and caveats: Estimates of total diversity based on one million sequenced T cells were considered lower bounds and underestimates. As age increased, observed TCR beta diversity per million T cells dropped in a roughly linear way, and a significant reduction was already evident by age 40. Conclusive comparison of naive and antigen-experienced compartments was prevented by the profiling of bulk unsorted PBMCs. Because the CMV infection status of the donors was unknown, age-related changes in expanded clonotypes may potentially have been confounded. Observed TCR beta diversity correlated strongly with the percentage of naive T cells measured by flow cytometry. Compared with the aged group, the long-lived group had more naive CD4+ T cells, fewer expanded clones and increased TCR diversity, a pattern suggesting age selection.

Library creation used 5' RACE. Sequenced using an Illumina HiSeq 2500. The second PCR ran for about 6 to 12 cycles and used a J-beta primer mix along with a sample-barcoded 5' primer. A unique molecular identifier was introduced onto each TCR beta cDNA molecule by a template-switch 5' adaptor carrying 12 random nucleotides. At least 2.5 million CDR3-containing paired-end reads were obtained from each sample. The Mint cDNA synthesis kit, primed by a TRBC-specific oligonucleotide, was used to synthesize first-strand cDNA from all RNA. After uracil-DNA glycosylase treatment, a first 18-cycle PCR used universal primers M1SS and BC2_uni_R on all cDNA. Per the original workflow: For normalization, 1 million high-quality reads, each with a distinct molecular identifier, were randomly selected from each sample. Reads sharing molecular identifiers were discarded rather than binned into consensus sequences. MiTCR, set to a Q25 quality threshold and the strictest error-elimination algorithm, was used for CDR3 identification, clonotype clustering and error correction. A nonparametric unseen species model with Euler transformation was used to estimate lower-bound total TCR beta diversity. TCRdb reanalyzed the raw reads on its own, using fastp at Q25 for trimming and MiXCR for clone calling, and kept in-frame beta chains. All rows with the same CDR3 protein become a single entry with the most common DNA and genes. TCRdb's processing, not the study's, gives the V and J calls here. This sample has around 1,700,000 distinct CDR3 sequences in its table, and 25% to 30% of those were observed once. The biggest ten clones account for more than 6% of the sample.

Donors were 39 systemically healthy Caucasian individuals from Russia aged roughly 6 to 90 years. Roughly 10 milliliters of peripheral blood were collected from each donor into EDTA-treated Vacutainer tubes. Ficoll-Paque density-gradient centrifugation was used to isolate PBMCs, with at least 6.5 million per sample. Trizol reagent was used to extract total RNA from PBMCs, with at least 5 micrograms per sample. Naive CD45RAhigh/CD27high T cell percentages were measured by flow cytometry on a PBMC aliquot from every donor. Sequenced input: blood. This sequence originates from a young woman in good health. The chain is assembled from TRBV7-9 and TRBJ1-1; confidence is insufficient to name the D gene. Here the CDR3 is given as CASSLVDSGTEAFF. The base sequence is TGTGCCAGCAGCTTAGTGGACTCGGGAACTGAAGCTTTCTTT.